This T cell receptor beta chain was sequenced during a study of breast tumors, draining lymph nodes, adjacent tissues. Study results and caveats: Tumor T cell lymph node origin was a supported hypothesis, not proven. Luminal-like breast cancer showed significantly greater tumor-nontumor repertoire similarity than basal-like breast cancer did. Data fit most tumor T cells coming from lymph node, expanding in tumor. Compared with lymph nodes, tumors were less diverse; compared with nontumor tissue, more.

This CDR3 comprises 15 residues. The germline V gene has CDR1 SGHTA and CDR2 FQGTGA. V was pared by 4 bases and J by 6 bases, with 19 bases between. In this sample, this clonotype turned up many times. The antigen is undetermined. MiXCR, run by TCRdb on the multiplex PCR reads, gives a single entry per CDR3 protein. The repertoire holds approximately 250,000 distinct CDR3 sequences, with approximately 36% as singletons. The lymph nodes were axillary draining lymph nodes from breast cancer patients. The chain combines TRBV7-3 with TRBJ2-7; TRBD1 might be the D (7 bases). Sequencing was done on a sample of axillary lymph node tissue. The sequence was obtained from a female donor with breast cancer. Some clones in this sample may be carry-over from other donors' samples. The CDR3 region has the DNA TGTGCCAGCAGCTCAGCAGACAGGGTCGGGGGCGAGCAGTACTTC. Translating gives CASSSADRVGGEQYF. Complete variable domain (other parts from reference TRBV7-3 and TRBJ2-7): GAGVSQTPSNKVTEKGKYVELRCDPISGHTALYWYRQSLGQGPEFLIYFQGTGAADDSGLPNDRFFAVRPEGSVSTLKIQRTERGDSAVYLCASSSADRVGGEQYFGPGTRLTVT.